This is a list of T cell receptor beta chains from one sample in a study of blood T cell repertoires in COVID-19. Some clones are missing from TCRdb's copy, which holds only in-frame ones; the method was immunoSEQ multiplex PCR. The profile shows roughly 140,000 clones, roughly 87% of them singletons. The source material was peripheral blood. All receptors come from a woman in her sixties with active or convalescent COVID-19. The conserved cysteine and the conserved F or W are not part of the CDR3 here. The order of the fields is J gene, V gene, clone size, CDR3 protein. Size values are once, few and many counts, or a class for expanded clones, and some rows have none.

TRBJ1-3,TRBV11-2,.,ASSLAGGNTIY
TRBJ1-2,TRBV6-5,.,ASSPNIERGYT
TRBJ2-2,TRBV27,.,ASSKGGQIGELF
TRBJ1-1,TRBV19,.,ASTSQFSTGYKVEAF
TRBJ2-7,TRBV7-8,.,ASSPRDRDSYEQY
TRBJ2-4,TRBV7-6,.,ASSLGTGGVNIQY
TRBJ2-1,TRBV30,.,ARDRGSYNEQF
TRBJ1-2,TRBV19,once,ASSISGRATGYT
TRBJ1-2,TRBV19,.,ASTPRSHYGYT
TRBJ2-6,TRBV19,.,ASRSQGRALNGANVLT
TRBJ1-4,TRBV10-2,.,ASSVRDNEKLF
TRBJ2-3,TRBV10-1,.,ASSEGTSGGTDTQY
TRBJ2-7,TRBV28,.,ASSRPTSGASGYEQY
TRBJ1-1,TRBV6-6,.,ASRPTGGTEAF
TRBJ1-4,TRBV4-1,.,ASSFQQGTNEKLF
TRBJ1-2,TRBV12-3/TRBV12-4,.,ASSAPWEDGYT
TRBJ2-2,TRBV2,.,ASHEEAGELF
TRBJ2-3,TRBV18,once,ASRPGQGGTDTQY
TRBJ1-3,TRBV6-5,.,ATSRVALGNTIY
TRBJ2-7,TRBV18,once,ASSPRGGGYEQY
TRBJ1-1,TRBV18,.,ASSITGNTEAF
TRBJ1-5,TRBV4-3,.,ASSAGVIGNQPQH